These 24 T cell receptor beta chains were sequenced from one sample in a study of T cell responses to AZD1222 COVID-19 vaccine. Repertoires were generated with immunoSEQ multiplex PCR, while TCRdb's copy carries only in-frame clones and drops some. The repertoire holds 70,000 to 100,000 clones, with roughly nine tenths as singletons. The sequencing here drew on peripheral blood, taken 28 days after the second AZD1222 dose. The receptors were sampled from an adult who received the AZD1222 COVID-19 vaccine.

As for this clone: The sample contains more than one DNA sequence encoding this CDR3. The V gene is TRBV9, the J gene TRBJ1-3; D gene unclear. CDR1 is SGDLS and CDR2 is YYNGEE in the germline V gene. V was cut by 0 bases and J by 0 bases, with 7 bases left in between. The CDR3 extends over 15 amino acids. CDR3 coding DNA: TGTGCCAGCAGCGTAGAAGGGTCCTCTGGAAACACCATATATTTT. This codes for CASSVEGSSGNTIYF.

V is TRBV6-5 and J is TRBJ2-5; no firm D call. V gave up 7 bases and J gave up 1 base, with 13 bases separating them. CDR3 length equals 14 residues. The germline CDR1 and CDR2 sequences are MNHEY and SVGAGI. The CDR3 reads CASTLSVGQETQYF. DNA of the CDR3: TGTGCCAGCACCTTAAGCGTGGGCCAAGAGACCCAGTACTTC.

J is TRBJ2-2 and V is TRBV6-6, with D maybe TRBD1 (6 bases). The germline gives CDR1 MNHNY, CDR2 SVGAGI (reference sequence). V lost 5 bases and J lost 5, with 15 bases in between. The CDR3 sequence is 15 residues long. CDR3 protein: CASSETRGRTGELFF. CDR3 in DNA: TGTGCCAGCAGTGAGACCAGGGGTCGGACCGGGGAGCTGTTTTTT.

CDR3 DNA: TGTGCCTGGAGTGTACGTGGCGATTCACCCCTCCACTTT. As protein: CAWSVRGDSPLHF. The chain couples TRBV30 to TRBJ1-6; D gene ambiguous. From germline, CDR1 is GTSNPN and CDR2 SVGIG (reference sequence). This CDR3 has 13 residues. The germline V and J ends were trimmed by 0 bases and 8 bases, with 8 bases remaining between them.

The J gene is TRBJ2-7, the V gene TRBV7-8; D might be TRBD2 (5 bases). Germline V CDR1 and CDR2: SGHVS, FQNEAQ. Trimming took off 3 bases at V and 4 bases at J, with 10 bases between the two ends. The CDR3 is made up of 13 amino acids. CDR3 region: CASSFGMGYEQYF. The CDR3 DNA follows: TGTGCCAGCAGCTTCGGGATGGGTTACGAGCAGTACTTC.

This chain connects TRBV4-1 to TRBJ1-3; D is unresolved. Germline CDR1 reads MGHRA; CDR2 reads YSYEKL. V dropped 4 bases and J dropped 0 bases, with 10 bases sitting between them. The CDR3 has 15 residues. CDR3 protein: CASSREYISGNTIYF. CDR3 DNA: TGCGCCAGCAGCCGCGAATACATCTCTGGAAACACCATATATTTT.

This clone was found once. V usage is TRBV15 and J usage is TRBJ1-1; D remains unclear. V was cut by 0 bases and J by 11 bases, with 13 bases left in between. The CDR3 spans 13 residues. Germline V gene data show CDR1 as LNHNV and CDR2 as YYDKDF (reference sequence). Written as DNA, the CDR3 is TGTGCCACCAGCAGAGATTATGGGGTCGGTGCTTTCTTT. It translates to CATSRDYGVGAFF.

The chain has TRBV14 and TRBJ1-1, with D maybe TRBD1 (6 bases). Germline loops: CDR1 SGHDN, CDR2 FVKESK. The V and J ends lost 1 base and 11 bases respectively, with 14 bases between them. CDR3 length: 13 residues. CDR3 region: CASSQVGGAPAFF. The CDR3 DNA sequence: TGTGCCAGCAGCCAAGTGGGGGGCGCACCCGCTTTCTTT. Together with reference TRBV14 and TRBJ1-1, the CDR3 gives the full variable domain: EAGVTQFPSHSVIEKGQTVTLRCDPISGHDNLYWYRRVMGKEIKFLLHFVKESKQDESGMPNNRFLAERTGGTYSTLKVQPAELEDSGVYFCASSQVGGAPAFFGQGTRLTVV.

This clone was counted between two and nine times. This chain joins TRBV6-5 and TRBJ2-3; TRBD1 is a possible D gene (7 bases). Per the germline V gene, CDR1 is MNHEY and CDR2 is SVGAGI. V dropped 5 bases and J dropped 6 bases, with 12 bases sitting between them. This CDR3 spans 13 amino acids. The CDR3 spells CASSNPGGDTQYF. CDR3 coding DNA: TGTGCCAGCAGTAACCCAGGGGGGGATACGCAGTATTTT.

The chain recombines TRBV19 with TRBJ1-5; unclear D gene. The CDR3 length is 12 residues. Germline-derived CDR1 and CDR2 are LNHDA and SQIVND (reference sequence). V shed 11 bases and J shed 3 bases, with 11 bases lying between them. CDR3 sequence (DNA): TGTGCCGTAGGCGTCCCCAATCAGCCCCAGCATTTT. This sequence encodes CAVGVPNQPQHF.

The gene calls are TRBV13 and TRBJ2-7; no clear D. In germline, CDR1 is PRHDT, CDR2 FYEKMQ (reference sequence). Trimming stripped 4 bases from V and 1 base from J, with 11 bases between. The CDR3 runs 14 residues. CDR3: CASSSVLGSYEQYF. CDR3 nucleotide sequence: TGTGCCAGCAGCTCCGTTTTGGGATCCTACGAGCAGTACTTC.

V usage is TRBV15 and J usage is TRBJ1-1; 8 bases are shared with TRBD1. Germline-derived CDR1 and CDR2 are LNHNV and YYDKDF (reference sequence). This CDR3 has 14 residues. The junction had 4 bases not matched to a gene; V was cut back by 3 bases and J by 4 bases. This chain's CDR3 is CATSRDRVGTEAFF. DNA for the CDR3: TGTGCCACCAGCAGGGACAGGGTTGGCACTGAAGCTTTCTTT.

CDR3 nucleotides: TGTGCCAGCACGGGGGGGTTAAATGAAAAACTGTTTTTT. This encodes CASTGGLNEKLFF. The V call is TRBV2, the J call TRBJ1-4; tentatively, D is TRBD1 (5 bases). The CDR3 sequence is 13 residues long. The germline gives CDR1 SNHLY, CDR2 FYNNEI. V was cut by 7 bases and J by 5 bases, with 11 bases left in between. Based on the CDR3 plus reference TRBV2 and TRBJ1-4, the full variable domain is EPEVTQTPSHQVTQMGQEVILRCVPISNHLYFYWYRQILGQKVEFLVSFYNNEISEKSEIFDDQFSVERPDGSNFTLKIRSTKLEDSAMYFCASTGGLNEKLFFGSGTQLSVL.

This chain links TRBV5-1 with TRBJ1-2; 10 bases agree with TRBD1. Germline V gene lookup returns CDR1 SGHRS and CDR2 YFSETQ. This CDR3 is 14 amino acids long. With V trimmed by 5 bases and J by 5 bases, 6 bases remained unmatched. The CDR3: CASRPGTGEYGYTF. The DNA for the CDR3 is TGCGCCAGCAGGCCCGGGACAGGGGAGTATGGCTACACCTTC.

The rearrangement links TRBV4-1 to TRBJ2-1; 9 positions match TRBD1. Germline V CDR1 and CDR2: MGHRA, YSYEKL. This CDR3 has 16 amino acids. The V and J ends lost 3 bases and 4 bases, in that order; junction bases with no gene match: 7. The CDR3 nucleotides read TGCGCCAGCAGCCAGTTACAGGGGGCCCTATACAATGAGCAGTTCTTC. Protein product: CASSQLQGALYNEQFF.

V usage is TRBV14 and J usage is TRBJ1-2; maybe TRBD1 (5 bases). The germline V and J ends were trimmed by 0 bases and 1 base, with 9 bases remaining between them. This CDR3 is built from 15 residues. Germline V gene data show CDR1 as SGHDN and CDR2 as FVKESK. The CDR3 here is CASSQDLQGNYGYTF. CDR3 coding DNA: TGTGCCAGCAGCCAAGATCTTCAGGGTAACTATGGCTACACCTTC.

The chain has TRBV5-1 and TRBJ2-6; possible D gene TRBD2, 6 bases. Germline V gene sequence: CDR1 SGHRS, CDR2 YFSETQ. V shed 4 bases and J shed 6 bases, with 17 bases lying between them. The CDR3 is 16 amino acids. The DNA for the CDR3 is TGCGCCAGCAGCGCGCAGGGAGGTAACGAGGCCAACGTCCTGACTTTC. It codes for CASSAQGGNEANVLTF.

The J gene is TRBJ1-2, the V gene TRBV10-3; the D is unclear. The CDR3 extends over 15 amino acids. V dropped 10 bases and J dropped 0 bases, with 18 bases sitting between them. The germline CDR1 and CDR2 sequences are ENHRY and SYGVKD. CDR3 in DNA: TGTGCCACCCGGGCCTCCGTCATAGCTAACTATGGCTACACCTTC. Amino acids: CATRASVIANYGYTF.

The chain carries TRBV5-1 and TRBJ2-7; 7 bases fit TRBD2. Germline V gene data show CDR1 as SGHRS and CDR2 as YFSETQ. Germline trimming cut 4 bases from V and 4 bases from J; bases unmatched to any gene: 8. There are 14 residues in the CDR3. The CDR3 bases are TGCGCCAGCAGCGTGCCGGGACTACTTTACGAGCAGTACTTC. It yields the protein CASSVPGLLYEQYF. The complete variable domain, with remaining parts taken from reference TRBV5-1 and TRBJ2-7, reads KAGVTQTPRYLIKTRGQQVTLSCSPISGHRSVSWYQQTPGQGLQFLFEYFSETQRNKGNFPGRFSGRQFSNSRSEMNVSTLELGDSALYLCASSVPGLLYEQYFGPGTRLTVT.

The chain carries TRBV18 and TRBJ1-5; perhaps TRBD1 as D (5 bases). Germline V gene data show CDR1 as KGHSH and CDR2 as LQKENI. There are 17 residues in the CDR3. Trimming removed 4 bases from V and 4 bases from J, with 20 bases in between. CDR3: CASSHSAGGEGNQPQHF. DNA for the CDR3: TGTGCCAGCTCACACTCGGCGGGGGGAGAAGGGAATCAGCCCCAGCATTTT.

The rearrangement links TRBV30 to TRBJ1-4; D is unresolved. Germline-derived CDR1 and CDR2 are GTSNPN and SVGIG (reference sequence). There are 13 residues in the CDR3. Trimming stripped 4 bases from V and 6 bases from J, with 12 bases between. The CDR3 sequence: CAWTGQVYEKLFF. DNA of the CDR3: TGTGCCTGGACCGGGCAGGTTTATGAAAAACTGTTTTTT.

This rearrangement joins TRBV11-3 to TRBJ2-7; D may be TRBD1 (5 bases). The CDR3 spans 14 residues. The germline gives CDR1 SGHNT, CDR2 YENEEA. V lost 5 bases and J lost 3, with 14 bases in between. This chain's CDR3 is CASSRATGFYEQYF. The CDR3, as DNA: TGTGCCAGCAGCCGGGCCACAGGCTTCTACGAGCAGTACTTC.

The table lists this clone with a few counts. This rearrangement joins TRBV6-2 or TRBV6-3 to TRBJ1-2; D unclear. Per germline, CDR1 MNHEY and CDR2 SVGEGT. This CDR3 comprises 11 residues. V lost 5 bases to trimming and J lost 7 bases, with 8 bases between them. This chain's CDR3 is CASSRTSGYTF. CDR3 nucleotides: TGTGCCAGCAGTAGGACGAGTGGCTACACCTTC.

The table lists this clone with a count of one. The genes are TRBV5-1 and TRBJ2-2; no clear D gene. CDR3 length: 11 residues. Germline V lookup: CDR1 SGHRS, CDR2 YFSETQ. The V and J ends lost 0 bases and 8 bases respectively, with 2 bases between them. CDR3 coding DNA: TGCGCCAGCAGCTTGGAGGGGGAGCTGTTTTTT. Protein product: CASSLEGELFF.